The T cell receptor beta chain described here comes from a study of early T cells in non-severe SARS-CoV-2 infection (dated by TCRdb to the early 2020s). In the study overall: TCR sequencing used bulk RNA from unsorted whole blood, so alpha and beta chains could not be paired. The full study reports these points: VDJdb matching was skewed toward anti-spike CD8 responses and likely underestimated virus-specific expansions by missing private and CD4 specificities.

Library generation was performed with 5' RACE. The sample was run on a NextSeq 500. Unique molecular identifiers were attached to individual cDNA molecules in the TCR library protocol so that sequencing error and PCR bias could be corrected. Both TCR alpha and beta chains were sequenced, and tight co-correlation was observed between alpha and beta sequence abundances in each sample. Turning to the authors' computational methods: V gene, J gene and CDR3 annotation of TCR sequences was performed with Decombinator V4. TCRs were defined as expanded if a significant change between any two time points was detected under a Poisson model with p below 0.0001. Abundances of TCRs were expressed as counts per million after normalisation to the total number of TCRs sequenced in each sample. TRAV1-2 paired with TRAJ12, TRAJ20 or TRAJ33 defined MAIT TCRs, while TRAV10 paired with TRAJ18 defined iNKT TCRs. VDJdb, accessed on 1 November 2021, was searched for TCRs annotated for CMV, EBV and SARS-CoV-2, and TCRs annotated for more than one antigen were excluded. TCRdb ran its own pipeline on the public reads, namely fastp trimming at Q25 and MiXCR clone calling, and kept in-frame beta chains. Entries that share a CDR3 protein sequence are merged under the most common genes and DNA. These V and J calls are TCRdb output, not the study's own analysis. The sample table holds about 76,000 distinct CDR3 sequences, of which 11% were seen once. Approximately 4.5% of the sample is taken by the ten largest.

In this sample, this clonotype turned up a few times. What antigen it recognizes has not been identified. No base-level quality is on record; no much larger clone is a single base apart. V is cut back by 1 base and J by 9 bases, with 10 bases in the junction unmatched. The CDR3 runs 16 amino acids, cysteine and phenylalanine included. The kept DNA is CDR3 alone, 48 bases in frame from the first base. Via the germline V gene, CDR1 is SGHAT and CDR2 FQNNGV. Set within a cohort of healthcare workers in London, UK, this nested case-control study involved weekly PCR testing of nasopharyngeal swabs along with blood sampling. Healthcare workers were recruited between 23 and 31 March 2020, during the week of the UK lockdown, and were followed weekly for up to roughly 16 weeks.

Here the chain combines TRBV11-2 and TRBJ2-1; 9 bases in the junction line up with TRBD1. The material sequenced was whole blood. This receptor was taken from an adult who was a healthcare worker with PCR-confirmed SARS-CoV-2 infection or an uninfected control (not recorded which). The nucleotides are TGTGCCAGCAGCTTAGTTTGGACAGGGGTTCTTACTGAGCAGTTCTTC. It translates as CASSLVWTGVLTEQFF.